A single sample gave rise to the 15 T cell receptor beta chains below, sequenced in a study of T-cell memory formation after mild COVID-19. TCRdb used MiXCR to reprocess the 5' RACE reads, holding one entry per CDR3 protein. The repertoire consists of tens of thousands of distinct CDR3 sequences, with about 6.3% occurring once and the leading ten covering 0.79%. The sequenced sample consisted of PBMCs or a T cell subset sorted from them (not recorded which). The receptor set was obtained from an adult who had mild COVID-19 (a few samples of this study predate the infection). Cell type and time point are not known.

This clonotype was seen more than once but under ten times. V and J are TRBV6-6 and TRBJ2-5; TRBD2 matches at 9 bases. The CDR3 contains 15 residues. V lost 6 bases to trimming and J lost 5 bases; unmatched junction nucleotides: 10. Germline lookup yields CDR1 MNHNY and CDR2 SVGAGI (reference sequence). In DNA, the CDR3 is TGTGCCAGCAGCCAAAGCGGGGGGATTGGGGAGACCCAGTACTTC. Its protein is CASSQSGGIGETQYF.

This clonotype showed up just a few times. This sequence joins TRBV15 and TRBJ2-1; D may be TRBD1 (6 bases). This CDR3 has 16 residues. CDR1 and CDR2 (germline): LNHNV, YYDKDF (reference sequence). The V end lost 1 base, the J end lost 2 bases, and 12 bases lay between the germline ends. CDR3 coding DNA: TGTGCCACCAGCAGAGGAAGGGGGTCTACCTACAATGAGCAGTTCTTC. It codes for CATSRGRGSTYNEQFF.

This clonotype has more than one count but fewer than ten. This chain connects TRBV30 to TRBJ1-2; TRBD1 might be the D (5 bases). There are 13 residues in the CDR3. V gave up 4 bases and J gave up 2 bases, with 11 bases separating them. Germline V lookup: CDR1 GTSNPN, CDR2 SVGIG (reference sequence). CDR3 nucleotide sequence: TGTGCCTGGATTGACAGAGCGAACTATGGCTACACCTTC. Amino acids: CAWIDRANYGYTF.

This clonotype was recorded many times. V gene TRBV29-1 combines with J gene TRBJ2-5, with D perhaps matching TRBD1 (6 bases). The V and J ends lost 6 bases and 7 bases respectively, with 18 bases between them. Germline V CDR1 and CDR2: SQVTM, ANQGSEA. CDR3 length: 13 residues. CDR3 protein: CSVTTGVLGTQYF. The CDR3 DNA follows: TGCAGCGTCACGACAGGAGTCTTGGGGACCCAGTACTTC. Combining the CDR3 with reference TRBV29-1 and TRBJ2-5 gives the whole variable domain SAVISQKPSRDICQRGTSLTIQCQVDSQVTMMFWYRQQPGQSLTLIATANQGSEATYESGFVIDKFPISRPNLTFSTLTVSNMSPEDSSIYLCSVTTGVLGTQYFGPGTRLLVL.

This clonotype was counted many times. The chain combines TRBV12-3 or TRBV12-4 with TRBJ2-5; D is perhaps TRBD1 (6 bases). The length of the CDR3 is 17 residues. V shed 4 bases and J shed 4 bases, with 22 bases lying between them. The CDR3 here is CASSSIPGLGGRETQYF. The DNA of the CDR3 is TGTGCCAGCAGTTCGATCCCGGGATTAGGGGGTCGAGAGACCCAGTACTTC.

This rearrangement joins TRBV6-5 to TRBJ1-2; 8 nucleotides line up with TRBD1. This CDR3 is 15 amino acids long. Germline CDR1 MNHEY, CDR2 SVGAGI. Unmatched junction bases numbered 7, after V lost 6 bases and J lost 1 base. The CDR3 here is CASSSYRGGNYGYTF. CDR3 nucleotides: TGTGCCAGCAGCTCCTACAGGGGGGGTAACTATGGCTACACCTTC.

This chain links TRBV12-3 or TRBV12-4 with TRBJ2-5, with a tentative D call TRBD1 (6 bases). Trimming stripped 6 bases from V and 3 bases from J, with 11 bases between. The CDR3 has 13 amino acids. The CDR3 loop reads CASSLQGEETQYF. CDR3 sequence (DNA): TGTGCCAGCAGCTTACAGGGAGAAGAGACCCAGTACTTC.

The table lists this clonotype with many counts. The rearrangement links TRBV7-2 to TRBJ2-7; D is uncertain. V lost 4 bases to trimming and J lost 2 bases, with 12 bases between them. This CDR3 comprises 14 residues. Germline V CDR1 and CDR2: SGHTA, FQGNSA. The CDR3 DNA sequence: TGTGCCAGCAGCTCCAGTCACGCCACCTACGAGCAGTACTTC. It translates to CASSSSHATYEQYF.

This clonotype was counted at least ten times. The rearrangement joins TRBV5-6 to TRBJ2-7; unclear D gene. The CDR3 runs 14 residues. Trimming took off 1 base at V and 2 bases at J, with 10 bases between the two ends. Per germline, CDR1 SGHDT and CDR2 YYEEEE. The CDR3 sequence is CASSLLAVTYEQYF. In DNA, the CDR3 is TGTGCCAGCAGCTTGTTAGCAGTTACCTACGAGCAGTACTTC. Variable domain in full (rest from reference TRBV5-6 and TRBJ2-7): DAGVTQSPTHLIKTRGQQVTLRCSPKSGHDTVSWYQQALGQGPQFIFQYYEEEERQRGNFPDRFSGHQFPNYSSELNVNALLLGDSALYLCASSLLAVTYEQYFGPGTRLTVT.

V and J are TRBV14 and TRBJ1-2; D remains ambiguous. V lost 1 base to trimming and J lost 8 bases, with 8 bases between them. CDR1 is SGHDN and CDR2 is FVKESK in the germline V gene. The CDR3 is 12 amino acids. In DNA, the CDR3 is TGTGCCAGCAGCCAAGGCCCCAGAGGCTACACCTTC. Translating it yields CASSQGPRGYTF.

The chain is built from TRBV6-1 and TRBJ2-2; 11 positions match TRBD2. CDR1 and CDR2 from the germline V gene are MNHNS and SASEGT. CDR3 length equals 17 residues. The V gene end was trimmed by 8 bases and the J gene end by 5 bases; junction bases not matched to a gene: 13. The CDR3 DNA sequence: TGTGCCAGCTGCATACCCACACTAGCGGGAGCTACCGGGGAGCTGTTTTTT. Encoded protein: CASCIPTLAGATGELFF.

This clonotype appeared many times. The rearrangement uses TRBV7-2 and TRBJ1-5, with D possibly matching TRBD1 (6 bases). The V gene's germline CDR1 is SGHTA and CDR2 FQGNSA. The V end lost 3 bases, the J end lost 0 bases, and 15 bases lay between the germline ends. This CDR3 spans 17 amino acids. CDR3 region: CASSFQQGGLSNQPQHF. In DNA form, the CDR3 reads TGTGCCAGCAGCTTTCAACAGGGAGGGCTTAGCAATCAGCCCCAGCATTTT. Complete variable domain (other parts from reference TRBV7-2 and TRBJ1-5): GAGVSQSPSNKVTEKGKDVELRCDPISGHTALYWYRQSLGQGLEFLIYFQGNSAPDKSGLPSDRFSAERTGGSVSTLTIQRTQQEDSAVYLCASSFQQGGLSNQPQHFGDGTRLSIL.

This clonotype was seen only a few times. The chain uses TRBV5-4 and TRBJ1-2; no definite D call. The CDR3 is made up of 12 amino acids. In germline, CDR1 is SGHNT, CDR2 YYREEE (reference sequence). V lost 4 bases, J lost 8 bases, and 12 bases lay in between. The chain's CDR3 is CASSPRDGGYTF. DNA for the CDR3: TGTGCCAGCAGCCCACGGGATGGCGGCTACACCTTC.

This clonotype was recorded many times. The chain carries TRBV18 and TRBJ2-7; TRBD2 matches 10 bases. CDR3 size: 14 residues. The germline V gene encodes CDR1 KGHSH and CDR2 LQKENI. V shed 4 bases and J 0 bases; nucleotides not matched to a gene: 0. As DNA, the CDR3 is TGTGCCAGCTCACTAGCGGGGGGCTCCTACGAGCAGTACTTC. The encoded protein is CASSLAGGSYEQYF.

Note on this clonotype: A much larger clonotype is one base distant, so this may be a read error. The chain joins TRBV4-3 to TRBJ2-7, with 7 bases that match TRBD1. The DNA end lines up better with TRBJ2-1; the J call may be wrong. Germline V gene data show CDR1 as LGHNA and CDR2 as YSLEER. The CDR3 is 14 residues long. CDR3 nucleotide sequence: TGCGCCAGCAGCCTCACAGGGGCCGGGTACGAGCAGTTCTTC. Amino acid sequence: CASSLTGAGYEQFF.